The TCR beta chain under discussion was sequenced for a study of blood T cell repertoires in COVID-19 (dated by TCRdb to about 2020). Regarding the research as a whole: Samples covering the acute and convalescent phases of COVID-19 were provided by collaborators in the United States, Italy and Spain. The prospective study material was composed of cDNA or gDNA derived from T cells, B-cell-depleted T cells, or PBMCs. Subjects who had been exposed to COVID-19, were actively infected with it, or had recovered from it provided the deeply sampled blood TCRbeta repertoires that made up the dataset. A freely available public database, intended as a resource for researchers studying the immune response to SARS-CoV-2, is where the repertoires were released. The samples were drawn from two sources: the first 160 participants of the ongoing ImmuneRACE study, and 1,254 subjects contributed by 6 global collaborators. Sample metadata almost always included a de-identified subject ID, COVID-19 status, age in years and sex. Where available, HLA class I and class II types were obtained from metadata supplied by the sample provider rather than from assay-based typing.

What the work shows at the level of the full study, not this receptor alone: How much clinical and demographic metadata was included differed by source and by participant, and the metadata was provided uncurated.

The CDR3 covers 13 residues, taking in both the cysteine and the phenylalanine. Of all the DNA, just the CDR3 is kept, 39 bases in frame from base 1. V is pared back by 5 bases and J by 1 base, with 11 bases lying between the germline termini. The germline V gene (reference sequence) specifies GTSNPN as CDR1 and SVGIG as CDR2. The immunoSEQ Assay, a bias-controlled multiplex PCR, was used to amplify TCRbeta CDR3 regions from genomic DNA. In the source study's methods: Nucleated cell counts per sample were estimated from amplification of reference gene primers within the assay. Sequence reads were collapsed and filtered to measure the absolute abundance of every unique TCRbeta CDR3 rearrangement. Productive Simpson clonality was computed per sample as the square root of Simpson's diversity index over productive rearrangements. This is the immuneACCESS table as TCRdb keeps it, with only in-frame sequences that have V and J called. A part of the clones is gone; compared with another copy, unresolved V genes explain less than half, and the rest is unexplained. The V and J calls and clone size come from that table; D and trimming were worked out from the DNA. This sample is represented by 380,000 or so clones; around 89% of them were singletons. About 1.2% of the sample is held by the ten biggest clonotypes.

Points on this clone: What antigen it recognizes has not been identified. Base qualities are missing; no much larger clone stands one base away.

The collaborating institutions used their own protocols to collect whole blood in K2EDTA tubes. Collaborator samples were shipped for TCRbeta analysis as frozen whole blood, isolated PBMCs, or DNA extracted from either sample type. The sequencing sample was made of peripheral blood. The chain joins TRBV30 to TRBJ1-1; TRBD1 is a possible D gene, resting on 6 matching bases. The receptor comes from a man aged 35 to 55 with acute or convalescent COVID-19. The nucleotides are TGTGCCTGGGCCCGAGGGGGGAACACTGAAGCTTTCTTT. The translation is CAWARGGNTEAFF.